This paragraph covers one TCR beta chain sequence. This entry comes from a study of blood T cell repertoires in COVID-19. Researchers sorted participants into cohorts using their self-reported clinical history. Participants classified as exposed had met a COVID-19 case within 2 weeks before study entry. V shed 5 bases and J shed 2 bases, with 10 bases lying between them. This CDR3 is 14 amino acids long. Germline CDR1 is SGHTA and CDR2 is FQGNSA. In the original analysis: The assay estimated nucleated cells by amplifying reference gene primers. The data were produced by immunoSEQ multiplex PCR, yet TCRdb's version contains in-frame clones alone and is incomplete. V and J calls and clone size follow that table, whereas D and trimming were derived from the DNA. The profile shows some 320,000 clones, roughly 89% of them singletons.

This receptor was obtained from a woman in her 50s who had been exposed to COVID-19. Sequencing used PBMCs or T cells enriched from blood (not recorded which). The chain is built from TRBV7-2 and TRBJ1-5; D is possibly TRBD1 (5 bases). CDR3 region: CASSPSGRNQPQHF. The CDR3 DNA reads as TGTGCCAGCAGCCCGTCAGGGCGCAATCAGCCCCAGCATTTT.